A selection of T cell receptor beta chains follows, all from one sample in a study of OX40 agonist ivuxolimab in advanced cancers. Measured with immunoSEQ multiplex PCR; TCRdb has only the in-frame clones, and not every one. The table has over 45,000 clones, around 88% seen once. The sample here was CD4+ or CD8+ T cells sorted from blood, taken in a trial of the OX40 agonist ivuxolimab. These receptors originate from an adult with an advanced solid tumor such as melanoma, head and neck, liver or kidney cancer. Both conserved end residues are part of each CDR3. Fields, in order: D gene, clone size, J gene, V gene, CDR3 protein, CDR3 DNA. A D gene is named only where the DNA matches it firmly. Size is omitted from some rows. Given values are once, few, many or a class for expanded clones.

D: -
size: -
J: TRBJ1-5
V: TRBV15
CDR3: CATSRSGPHQPQHF
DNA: TGTGCCACCAGCAGATCAGGACCCCATCAGCCCCAGCATTTT

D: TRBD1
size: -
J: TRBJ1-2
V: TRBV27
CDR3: CASSLRGPNYGYTF
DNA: TGTGCCAGCAGTTTAAGGGGGCCTAACTATGGCTACACCTTC

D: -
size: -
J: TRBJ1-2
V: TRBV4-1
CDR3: CASSHSMGINYGYTF
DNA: TGCGCCAGCAGCCACTCTATGGGGATTAACTATGGCTACACCTTC

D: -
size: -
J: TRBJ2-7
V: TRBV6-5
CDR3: CASSYSSADEQYF
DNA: TGTGCCAGCAGTTACTCATCGGCCGACGAGCAGTACTTC

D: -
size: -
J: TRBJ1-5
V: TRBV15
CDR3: CATSKGDYSNQPQHF
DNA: TGTGCCACCAGCAAGGGGGATTATAGCAATCAGCCCCAGCATTTT

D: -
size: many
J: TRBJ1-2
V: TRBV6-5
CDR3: CASSSLGGGYGYTF
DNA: TGTGCCAGCAGTTCCCTAGGGGGTGGCTATGGCTACACCTTC

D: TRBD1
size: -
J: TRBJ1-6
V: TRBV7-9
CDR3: CASSLETGRNSPLHF
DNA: TGTGCCAGCAGCTTAGAGACAGGGCGGAATTCACCCCTCCACTTT

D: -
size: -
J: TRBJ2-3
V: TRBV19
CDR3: CASSLLGIGTDTQYF
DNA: TGTGCCAGTAGTCTACTCGGGATTGGCACAGATACGCAGTATTTT

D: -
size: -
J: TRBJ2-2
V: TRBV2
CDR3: CASSVEDYPSVANTGELFF
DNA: TGTGCCAGCAGTGTCGAGGACTATCCGTCCGTTGCGAACACCGGGGAGCTGTTTTTT

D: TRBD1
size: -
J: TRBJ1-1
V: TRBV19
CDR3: CATRTGGLTEAFF
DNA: TGTGCCACCCGGACAGGGGGGTTGACTGAAGCTTTCTTT

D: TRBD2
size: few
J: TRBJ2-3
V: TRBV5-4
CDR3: CASSLERESTDTQYF
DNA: TGTGCCAGCAGCTTGGAGCGGGAGAGCACAGATACGCAGTATTTT

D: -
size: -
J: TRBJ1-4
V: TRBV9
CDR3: CASSETDSTNEKLFF
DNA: TGTGCCAGCAGCGAGACAGATTCAACTAATGAAAAACTGTTTTTT

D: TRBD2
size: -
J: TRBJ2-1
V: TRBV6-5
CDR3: CASSYGSGSHNEQFF
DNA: TGTGCCAGCAGTTACGGGAGCGGGAGTCATAATGAACAGTTCTTC

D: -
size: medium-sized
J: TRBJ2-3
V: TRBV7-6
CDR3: CASSLSTDTQYF
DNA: TGTGCCAGCAGCTTATCCACAGATACGCAGTATTTT

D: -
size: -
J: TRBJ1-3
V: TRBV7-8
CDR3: CASSPGQSAGNTIYF
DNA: TGTGCCAGCAGCCCAGGACAGAGCGCTGGAAACACCATATATTTT

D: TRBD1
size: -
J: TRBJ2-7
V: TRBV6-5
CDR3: CASSRGQGVEQYF
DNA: TGTGCCAGCAGTCGCGGACAGGGGGTCGAGCAGTACTTC

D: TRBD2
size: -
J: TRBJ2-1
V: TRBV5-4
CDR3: CASSGGLAGGDEQFF
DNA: TGTGCCAGCAGCGGGGGACTAGCGGGAGGGGATGAGCAGTTCTTC

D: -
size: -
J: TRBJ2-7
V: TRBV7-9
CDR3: CASSSTGTESSYEQYF
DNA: TGTGCCAGCAGCTCAACCGGGACGGAGAGCTCCTACGAGCAGTACTTC

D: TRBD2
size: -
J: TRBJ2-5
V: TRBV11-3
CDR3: CASSLGAGSVLAGAQETQYF
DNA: TGTGCCAGCAGCTTAGGGGCAGGTAGTGTCCTAGCGGGGGCCCAAGAGACCCAGTACTTC

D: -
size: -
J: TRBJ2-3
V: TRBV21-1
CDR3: CASSKGGGATDTQYF
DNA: TGTGCCAGCAGCAAGGGTGGGGGGGCGACAGATACGCAGTATTTT

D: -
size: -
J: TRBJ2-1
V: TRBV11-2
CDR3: CASSLLSGTYNEQFF
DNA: TGTGCCAGCAGCTTATTGAGCGGTACCTACAATGAGCAGTTCTTC

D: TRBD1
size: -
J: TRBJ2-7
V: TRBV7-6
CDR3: CASSFGQGEYEQYF
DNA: TGTGCCAGCAGCTTCGGACAGGGGGAGTACGAGCAGTACTTC

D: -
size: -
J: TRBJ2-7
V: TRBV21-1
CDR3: CASSTHMKDRGYEQYF
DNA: TGTGCCAGCAGCACCCACATGAAAGACAGGGGCTACGAGCAGTACTTC

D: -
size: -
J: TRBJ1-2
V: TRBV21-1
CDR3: CASSRGGQGTFYGYTF
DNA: TGTGCCAGCAGCCGAGGGGGTCAGGGAACCTTCTATGGCTACACCTTC

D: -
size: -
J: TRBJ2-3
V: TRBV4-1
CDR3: CASSQSDRGSDTQYF
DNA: TGCGCCAGCAGCCAATCGGATCGCGGATCAGATACGCAGTATTTT

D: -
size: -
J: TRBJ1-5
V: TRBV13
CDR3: CASSVGGVNQPQHF
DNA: TGTGCCAGCAGCGTGGGTGGGGTCAATCAGCCCCAGCATTTT

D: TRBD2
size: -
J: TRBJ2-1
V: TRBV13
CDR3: CASSFPPRLATDEQFF
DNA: TGTGCCAGCAGCTTCCCCCCCAGACTAGCGACCGATGAGCAGTTCTTC

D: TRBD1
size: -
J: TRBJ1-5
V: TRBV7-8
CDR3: CASSLARTGANQPQHF
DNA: TGTGCCAGCAGCTTAGCTAGGACAGGGGCTAATCAGCCCCAGCATTTT

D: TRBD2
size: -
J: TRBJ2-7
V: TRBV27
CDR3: CASSFFFGGSGVYEQYF
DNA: TGTGCCAGCAGTTTTTTTTTCGGGGGGTCTGGGGTGTACGAGCAGTACTTC

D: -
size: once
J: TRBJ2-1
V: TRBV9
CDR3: CASRPPGAYNEQFF
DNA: TGTGCCAGCAGACCGCCCGGGGCCTACAATGAGCAGTTCTTC

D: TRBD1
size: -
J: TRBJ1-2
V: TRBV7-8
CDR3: CASRPGTGDGYTF
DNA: TGTGCCAGCAGACCCGGGACAGGGGATGGCTACACCTTC

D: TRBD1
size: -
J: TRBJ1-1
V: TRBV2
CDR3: CASSPGQGNTEAFF
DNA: TGTGCCAGCAGTCCGGGACAGGGGAACACTGAAGCTTTCTTT

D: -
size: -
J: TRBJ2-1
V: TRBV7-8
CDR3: CASSWGPYNEQFF
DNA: TGTGCCAGCAGCTGGGGCCCTTACAATGAGCAGTTCTTC

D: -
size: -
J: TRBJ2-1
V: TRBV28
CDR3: CASSYVHNEQFF
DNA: TGTGCCAGCAGTTACGTACACAATGAGCAGTTCTTC

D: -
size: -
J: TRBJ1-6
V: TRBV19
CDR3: CASSDRSSYNSPLHF
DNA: TGTGCCAGTAGTGACAGGAGCTCCTATAATTCACCCCTCCACTTT

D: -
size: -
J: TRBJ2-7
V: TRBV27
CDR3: CASSFINRASYEQYF
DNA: TGTGCCAGCAGTTTTATAAACAGGGCCTCCTACGAGCAGTACTTC

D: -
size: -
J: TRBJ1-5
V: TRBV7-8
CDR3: CASSRSIAGTSSAQHF
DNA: TGTGCCAGCAGCCGATCAATCGCCGGGACCTCGTCGGCCCAGCATTTT

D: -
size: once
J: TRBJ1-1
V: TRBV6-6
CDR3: CASSESGALATEAFF
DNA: TGTGCCAGCAGCGAGTCAGGGGCCCTTGCCACTGAAGCTTTCTTT

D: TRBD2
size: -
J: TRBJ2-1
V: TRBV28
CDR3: CASSGTNSGEQFF
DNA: TGTGCCAGCAGTGGGACTAATTCTGGTGAGCAGTTCTTC

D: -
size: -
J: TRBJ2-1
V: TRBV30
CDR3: CAWSSPSEQFF
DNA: TGTGCCTGGAGTAGCCCGTCTGAGCAGTTCTTC

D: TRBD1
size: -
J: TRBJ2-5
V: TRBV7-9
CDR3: CASSPRDRGWETQYF
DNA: TGTGCCAGCAGCCCTCGGGACAGGGGATGGGAGACCCAGTACTTC

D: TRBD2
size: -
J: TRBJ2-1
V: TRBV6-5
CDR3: CASSPLAGSYNEQFF
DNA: TGTGCCAGCAGTCCGCTAGCGGGCTCCTACAATGAGCAGTTCTTC

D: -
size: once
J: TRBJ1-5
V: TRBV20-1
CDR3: CSASGNQPQHF
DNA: TGCAGTGCTAGTGGGAATCAGCCCCAGCATTTT

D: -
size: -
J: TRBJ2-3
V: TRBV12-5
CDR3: CASGDVGGITDTQYF
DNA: TGTGCTAGTGGGGATGTGGGCGGGATCACAGATACGCAGTATTTT

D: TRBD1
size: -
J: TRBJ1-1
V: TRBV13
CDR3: CASSLGRGVTFF
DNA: TGTGCCAGCAGCTTAGGCAGGGGGGTAACTTTCTTT

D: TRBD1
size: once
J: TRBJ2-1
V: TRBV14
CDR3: CASNPGTVPYNEQFF
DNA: TGTGCCAGCAACCCCGGGACAGTCCCTTACAATGAGCAGTTCTTC

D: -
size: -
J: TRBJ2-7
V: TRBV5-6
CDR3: CASSWTASYEQYF
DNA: TGTGCCAGCAGCTGGACAGCCTCCTACGAGCAGTACTTC

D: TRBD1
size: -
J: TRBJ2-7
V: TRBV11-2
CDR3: CASSRDRAEQYF
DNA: TGTGCCAGCAGCCGAGACAGGGCCGAGCAGTACTTC

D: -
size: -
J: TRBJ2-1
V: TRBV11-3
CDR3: CASSSGVGGNEQFF
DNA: TGTGCCAGCAGCTCCGGGGTTGGGGGGAATGAGCAGTTCTTC

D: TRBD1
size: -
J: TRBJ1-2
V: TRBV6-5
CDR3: CASSYGTEFSYTF
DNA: TGTGCCAGCAGTTACGGGACAGAGTTTAGCTACACCTTC

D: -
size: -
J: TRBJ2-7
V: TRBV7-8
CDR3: CASSSYQGRGVEQYF
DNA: TGTGCCAGCAGCTCCTACCAGGGTAGAGGTGTAGAGCAGTACTTC

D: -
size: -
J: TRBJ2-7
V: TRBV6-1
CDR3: CASSELPDRTYEQYF
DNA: TGTGCCAGCAGTGAGCTCCCGGACAGAACCTACGAGCAGTACTTC

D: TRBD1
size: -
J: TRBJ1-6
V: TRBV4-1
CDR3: CASSQDWDSNYNSPLHF
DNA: TGCGCCAGCAGCCAAGATTGGGACAGTAACTATAATTCACCCCTCCACTTT

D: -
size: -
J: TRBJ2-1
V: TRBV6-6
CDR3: CASSYSAPQVGGEQFF
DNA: TGTGCCAGCAGTTACTCGGCTCCGCAGGTTGGCGGCGAGCAGTTCTTC

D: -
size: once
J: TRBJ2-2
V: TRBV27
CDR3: CASSLGTQGTGELFF
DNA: TGTGCCAGCAGTTTAGGGACCCAGGGCACCGGGGAGCTGTTTTTT

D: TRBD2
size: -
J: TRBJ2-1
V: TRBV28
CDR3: CASSTVLTGLAGGDNEQFF
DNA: TGTGCCAGCAGCACAGTCCTGACGGGACTAGCGGGAGGGGACAATGAGCAGTTCTTC

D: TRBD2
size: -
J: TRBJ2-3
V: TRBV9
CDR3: CASSVARGTSGASETQYF
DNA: TGTGCCAGCAGCGTAGCTCGTGGGACTAGCGGGGCCTCGGAGACGCAGTATTTT

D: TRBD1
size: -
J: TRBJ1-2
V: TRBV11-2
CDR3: CASSFRQGANYGYTF
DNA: TGTGCCAGCAGCTTTAGACAGGGGGCTAACTATGGCTACACCTTC

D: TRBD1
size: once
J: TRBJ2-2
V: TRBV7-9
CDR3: CASSRTGNTGELFF
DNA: TGTGCCAGCAGCCGGACAGGGAACACCGGGGAGCTGTTTTTT